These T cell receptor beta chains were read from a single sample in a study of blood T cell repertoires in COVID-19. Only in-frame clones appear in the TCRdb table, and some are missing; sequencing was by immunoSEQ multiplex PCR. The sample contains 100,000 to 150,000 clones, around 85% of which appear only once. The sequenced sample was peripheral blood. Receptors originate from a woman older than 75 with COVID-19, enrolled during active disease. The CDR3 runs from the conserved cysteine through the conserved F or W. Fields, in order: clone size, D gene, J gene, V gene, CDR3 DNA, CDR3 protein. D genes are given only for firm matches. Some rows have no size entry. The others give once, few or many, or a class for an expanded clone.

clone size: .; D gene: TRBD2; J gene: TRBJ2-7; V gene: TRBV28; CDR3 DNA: TGTGCCACCGGATACGCCGGGACTAGACCCTACGAGCAGTACTTC; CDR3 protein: CATGYAGTRPYEQYF
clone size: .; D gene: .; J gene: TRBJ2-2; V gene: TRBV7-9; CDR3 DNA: TGTGCCAGCAGCCTACTAGCTAAAGACACCGGGGAGCTGTTTTTT; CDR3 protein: CASSLLAKDTGELFF
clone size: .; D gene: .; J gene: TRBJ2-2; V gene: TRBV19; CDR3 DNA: TGTGCCAGTACCGTACAGGACAGAAACACCGGGGAGCTGTTTTTT; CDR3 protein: CASTVQDRNTGELFF
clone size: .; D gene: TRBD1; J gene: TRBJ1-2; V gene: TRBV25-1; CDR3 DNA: TGTGCCAGCAGCAGGGGGGATGGCTACACCTTC; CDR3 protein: CASSRGDGYTF
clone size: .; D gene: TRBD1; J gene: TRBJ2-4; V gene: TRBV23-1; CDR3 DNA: TGCGCCAGCACGAGACAGGGACGGGTGGAGGCCAAAAACATTCAGTACTTC; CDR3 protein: CASTRQGRVEAKNIQYF
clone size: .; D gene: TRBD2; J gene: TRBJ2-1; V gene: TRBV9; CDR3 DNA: TGTGCCAGCAGCTTCAGCGGGACTAGCAGCCTGGGCGATGAGCAGTTCTTC; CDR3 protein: CASSFSGTSSLGDEQFF
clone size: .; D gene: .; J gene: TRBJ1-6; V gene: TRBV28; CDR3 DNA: TGTGCCAGCACCGCCCAGCAGGGAAGGACTTCACCCCTCCACTTT; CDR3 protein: CASTAQQGRTSPLHF
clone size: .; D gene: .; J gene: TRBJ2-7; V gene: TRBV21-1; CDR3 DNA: TGTGCCAGCAGCAACCCCGGGGGAGGAAGGAACGAGCAGTACTTC; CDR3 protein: CASSNPGGGRNEQYF
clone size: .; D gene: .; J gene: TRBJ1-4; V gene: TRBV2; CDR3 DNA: TGTGCCAGCAGGGTATCCAGGTCAACTAATGAAAAACTGTTTTTT; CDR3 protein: CASRVSRSTNEKLFF
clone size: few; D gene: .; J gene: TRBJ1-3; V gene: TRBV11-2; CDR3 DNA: TGTGCCAGCAGCCCTAGTGGAAACACCATATATTTT; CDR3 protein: CASSPSGNTIYF
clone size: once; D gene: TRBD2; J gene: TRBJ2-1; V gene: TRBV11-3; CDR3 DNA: TGTGCCAGCGGGACTAGCGGCCACAATGAGCAGTTCTTC; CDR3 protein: CASGTSGHNEQFF
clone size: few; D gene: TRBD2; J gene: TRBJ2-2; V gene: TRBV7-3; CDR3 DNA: TGTGCCAGCAGCTTGGACATAGCGGGAGGGAACACCGGGGAGCTGTTTTTT; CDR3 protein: CASSLDIAGGNTGELFF
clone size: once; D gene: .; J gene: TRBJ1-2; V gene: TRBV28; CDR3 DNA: TGTGCCAGCAGCTTACCCTCGCAACTTAACTATGGCTACACCTTC; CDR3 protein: CASSLPSQLNYGYTF
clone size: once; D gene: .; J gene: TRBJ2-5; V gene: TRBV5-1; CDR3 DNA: TGCGCCAGCAGCTCCGGACAGAAAGAGGCCCAGTACTTC; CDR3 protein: CASSSGQKEAQYF
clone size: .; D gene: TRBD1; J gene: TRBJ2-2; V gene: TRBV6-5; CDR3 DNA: TGTGCCAGCAGGGACAGGGGCAAGAGCACCGGGGAGCTGTTTTTT; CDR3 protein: CASRDRGKSTGELFF
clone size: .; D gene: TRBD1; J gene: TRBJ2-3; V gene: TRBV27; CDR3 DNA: TGTGCCAGCAGTACCCAGGACAGGTGGGATACGCAGTATTTT; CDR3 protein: CASSTQDRWDTQYF
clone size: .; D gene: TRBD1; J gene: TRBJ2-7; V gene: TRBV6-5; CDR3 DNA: TGTGCCAGCAAAAGGGACAGGGTCATCGCCGAGCAGTACTTC; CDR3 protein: CASKRDRVIAEQYF
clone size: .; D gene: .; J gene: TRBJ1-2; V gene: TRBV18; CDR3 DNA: TGTGCCAGCTCACCACAACAGGTCTATGGCTACACCTTC; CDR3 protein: CASSPQQVYGYTF
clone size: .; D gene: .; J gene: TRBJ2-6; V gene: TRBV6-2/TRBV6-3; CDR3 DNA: TGTGCCAGCAGTTTCAGGGTCGCTGGGGCCAACGTCCTGACTTTC; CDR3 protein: CASSFRVAGANVLTF
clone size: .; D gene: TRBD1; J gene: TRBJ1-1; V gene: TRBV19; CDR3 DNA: TGTGCCAGTAGACTCAAGACAGGGCAAGCTTTCTTT; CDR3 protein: CASRLKTGQAFF
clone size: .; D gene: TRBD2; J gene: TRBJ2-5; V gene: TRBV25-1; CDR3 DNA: TGTGCCAGCAGTCTGGGAGGGGAAGAGACCCAGTACTTC; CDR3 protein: CASSLGGEETQYF
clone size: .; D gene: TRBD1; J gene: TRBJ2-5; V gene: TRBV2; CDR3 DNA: TGTGCCAGCAGTGTTTCCGCAGGACAGGGAGAGACCCAGTACTTC; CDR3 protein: CASSVSAGQGETQYF
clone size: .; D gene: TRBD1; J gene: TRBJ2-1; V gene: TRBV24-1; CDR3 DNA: TGTGCCACCAGTGATTTCAGGGGGCATTATGAGCAGTTCTTC; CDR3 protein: CATSDFRGHYEQFF
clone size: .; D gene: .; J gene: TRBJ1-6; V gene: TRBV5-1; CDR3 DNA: TGCGCCAGCAGCTACGGACAAGATAATTCACCCCTCCACTTT; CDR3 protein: CASSYGQDNSPLHF
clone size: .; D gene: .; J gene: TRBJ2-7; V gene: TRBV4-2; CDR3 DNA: TGTGCCAGCAGCCAAGTCTTAGGGGACGAGCAGTACTTC; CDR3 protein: CASSQVLGDEQYF
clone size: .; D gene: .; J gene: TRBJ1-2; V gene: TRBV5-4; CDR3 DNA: TGTGCCAGCAGCCCTCAGCGGGGAGGCGGTGGCTACACCTTC; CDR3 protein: CASSPQRGGGGYTF
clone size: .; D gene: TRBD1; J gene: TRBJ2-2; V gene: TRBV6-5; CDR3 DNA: TGTGCCAGCAGAAAGGGACAGGGGTTTTCCGGGGAGCTGTTTTTT; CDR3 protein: CASRKGQGFSGELFF
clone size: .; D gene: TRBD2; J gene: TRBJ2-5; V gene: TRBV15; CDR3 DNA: TGTGCCACCAGCAGCCTGCTTGGGGCGGGAGGGCGAGAGACCCAGTACTTC; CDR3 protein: CATSSLLGAGGRETQYF
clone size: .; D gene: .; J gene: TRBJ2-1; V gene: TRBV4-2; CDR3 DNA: TGTGCCAGCAGCCAAGATTTAGCGGAGGCCGGCAATGAGCAGTTCTTC; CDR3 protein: CASSQDLAEAGNEQFF
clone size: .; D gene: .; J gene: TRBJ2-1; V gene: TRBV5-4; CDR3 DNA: TGTGCCAGCAGCTTGTATGGCCTAGGGGGTGAGCAGTTCTTC; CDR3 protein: CASSLYGLGGEQFF
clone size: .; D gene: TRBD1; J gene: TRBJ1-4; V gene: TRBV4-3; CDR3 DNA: TGCGCCAGCAGCCAAGAAGTCAGGGGGCTGTCGACTAATGAAAAACTGTTTTTT; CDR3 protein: CASSQEVRGLSTNEKLFF
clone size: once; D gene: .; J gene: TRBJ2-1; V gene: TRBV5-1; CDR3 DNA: TGCGCCAGCAGCATTGGCGGGACAGATTACAATGAGCAGTTCTTC; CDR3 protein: CASSIGGTDYNEQFF
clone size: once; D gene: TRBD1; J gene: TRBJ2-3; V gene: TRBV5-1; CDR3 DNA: TGCGCCAGCAGCTTGGGTATTACAGGGGACACAGATACGCAGTATTTT; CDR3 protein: CASSLGITGDTDTQYF
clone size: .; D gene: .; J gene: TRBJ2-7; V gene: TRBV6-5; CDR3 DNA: TGTGCCAGCAGCTACGCGGTGGGAGTTGATTCCTACGAGCAGTACTTC; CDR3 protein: CASSYAVGVDSYEQYF
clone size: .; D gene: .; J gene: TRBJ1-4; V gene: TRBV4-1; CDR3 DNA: TGCGCCAGCAGCCAAGGGCGGGCACTGTTTTTT; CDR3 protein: CASSQGRALFF
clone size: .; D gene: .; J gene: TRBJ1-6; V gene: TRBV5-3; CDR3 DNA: TGTGCCAGGAACTCCGCGGTATATTCACCCCTCCACTTT; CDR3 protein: CARNSAVYSPLHF
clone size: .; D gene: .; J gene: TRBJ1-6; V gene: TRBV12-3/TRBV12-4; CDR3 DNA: TGTGCCAGCAGTTCCAGGGGTAATTCACCCCTCCACTTT; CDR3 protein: CASSSRGNSPLHF
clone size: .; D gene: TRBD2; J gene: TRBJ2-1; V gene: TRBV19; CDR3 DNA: TGTGCCAGTAGTATACGGCGCGGGAGGGCCGATGAGCAGTTCTTC; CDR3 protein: CASSIRRGRADEQFF
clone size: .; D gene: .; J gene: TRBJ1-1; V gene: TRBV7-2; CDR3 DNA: TGTGCCAGCAGCTTATTCGCAGGGAACACTGAAGCTTTCTTT; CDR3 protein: CASSLFAGNTEAFF
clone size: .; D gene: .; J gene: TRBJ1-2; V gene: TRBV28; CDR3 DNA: TGTGCCAGCAGTTTATTGGGAGGGGACGTCTATGGCTACACCTTC; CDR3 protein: CASSLLGGDVYGYTF
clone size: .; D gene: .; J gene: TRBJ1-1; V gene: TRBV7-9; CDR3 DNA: TGTGCCAGCAGCCCCAATCAAAACACTGAAGCTTTCTTT; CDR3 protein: CASSPNQNTEAFF
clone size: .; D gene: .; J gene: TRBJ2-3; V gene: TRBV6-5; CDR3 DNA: TGTGCCACCATCCGGGACTCAAGCACAGATACGCAGTATTTT; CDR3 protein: CATIRDSSTDTQYF
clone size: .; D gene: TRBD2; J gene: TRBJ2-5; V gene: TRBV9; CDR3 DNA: TGTGCCAGCACACCCGGTGGGACTAGCGGGAGGGCCAACCAAGAGACCCAGTACTTC; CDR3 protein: CASTPGGTSGRANQETQYF
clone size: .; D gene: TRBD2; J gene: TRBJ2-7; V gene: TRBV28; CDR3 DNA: TGTGCCAGCATCCCCGGGATAGCGGGAGGTTCCTACGAGCAGTACTTC; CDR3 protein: CASIPGIAGGSYEQYF
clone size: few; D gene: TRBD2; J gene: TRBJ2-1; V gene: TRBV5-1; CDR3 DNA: TGCGCCAGCAGCTTTGGACTAGCGGGAGATGAGCAGTTCTTC; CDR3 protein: CASSFGLAGDEQFF